The 27 T cell receptor beta chains below come from one sample, sequenced in a study of tumor-infiltrating lymphocytes in primary liver carcinoma. The input was 500 ng total RNA; TCR beta cDNA was made from it with a constant-region primer. Nested multiplex PCR, run for three rounds with slightly modified ARM-PCR, yielded TCR beta libraries. For around 11 cycles apiece, the opening two PCR rounds ran with TRBV1-TRBV30 forward primers and a C-beta reverse primer. TCRdb reanalysed the multiplex PCR reads using MiXCR and keeps one entry per CDR3 protein. The sample has 100,000 to 150,000 distinct CDR3 sequences, 55% to 75% seen once. Between roughly 20 and 33 mg of unsorted bulk tissue served as the source from which RNA and DNA were co-extracted. The sample consisted of liver tumor tissue from sampling region 3. Subset noted: tumor region T3, left-lateral pole. These receptor sequences come from a woman between 55 and 75 years old with primary liver carcinoma and hepatitis B virus infection.

This clonotype was detected a few times. One base away lies a much larger clone, so this may be a sequencing read error. The rearrangement links TRBV28 to TRBJ1-5; D not resolved. The CDR3 extends over 14 amino acids. Germline CDR1 reads MDHEN; CDR2 reads SYDVKM. CDR3 nucleotide sequence: TGTGACAGCAGTTTTCGACCTAGCAATCAGCCCCAGCATTTT. This sequence encodes CDSSFRPSNQPQHF.

This clonotype appeared many times. J is TRBJ1-1 and V is TRBV7-8; tentatively, D is TRBD1 (5 bases). The CDR3 loop spans 13 amino acids. Deletions cut 3 bases from V and 5 bases from J, with 10 bases between. Per the germline V gene, CDR1 is SGHVS and CDR2 is FQNEAQ. The CDR3 spells CASSFKGLTEAFF. For the CDR3, the DNA is TGTGCCAGCAGCTTTAAGGGGTTGACTGAAGCTTTCTTT.

This clonotype is categorized as medium-sized. V is TRBV11-2 and J is TRBJ1-2; TRBD1 is a possible D gene (6 bases). V gave up 1 base and J gave up 2 bases, with 11 bases separating them. CDR1 and CDR2 from the germline V gene are SGHAT and FQNNGV. The CDR3 is 15 residues long. CDR3 sequence reads: CASSLAGGPNYGYTF. CDR3 nucleotide sequence: TGTGCCAGCAGCTTAGCCGGGGGGCCGAACTATGGCTACACCTTC.

A note on this clonotype: One end of the junction fails to match germline, which may point to a read error. J is TRBJ2-1 and V is TRBV11-2; 15 bases agree with TRBD2. CDR3 length equals 19 residues. Germline CDR1 and CDR2: SGHAT and FQNNGV. CDR3 protein: CVSSSSGTSGGTSYNEQFF. CDR3 coding DNA: TGTGTCAGCAGCTCCTCCGGGACTAGCGGGGGGACCTCCTACAATGAGCAGTTCTTC.

This clonotype is labeled medium-sized (0.01 to 0.1%). The chain has TRBV11-2 and TRBJ2-5, with TRBD1 matching 7 bases. The V gene end was trimmed by 6 bases and the J gene end by 4 bases; junction bases not matched to a gene: 11. The CDR3 sequence is 15 residues long. Germline CDR1 and CDR2: SGHAT and FQNNGV. The CDR3 here is CASRLLTGDGETQYF. The CDR3 bases are TGTGCCAGCAGGTTACTCACAGGGGATGGAGAGACCCAGTACTTC.

Comment on this clonotype: Here the CDR3 omits its conserved ending phenylalanine or tryptophan, so a read error is the likely source. This chain links TRBV29-1 with TRBJ2-3; D possibly matches TRBD1 or TRBD2 (5 bases each). V lost 6 bases, J lost 2 bases, and 18 bases lay in between. Germline loops: CDR1 SQVTM, CDR2 ANQGSEA. The CDR3 has 15 residues. The CDR3 nucleotides read TGCAGCGTCTCCGGGGCCGTCCCTCTCACAGATACGCAGTATTCT. Its protein product is CSVSGAVPLTDTQYS.

This clonotype was recorded once. This may be a read error: a much more frequent sequence differs by one nucleotide. The CDR3 nucleotides are TGTGCCATCAGTGAGTCTCCAGGGGGAAGCTCCTACAATGAGCAGTCCTTC. Protein product: CAISESPGGSSYNEQSF. The rearrangement joins TRBV10-3 to TRBJ2-1, with 7 bases fitting TRBD1. The CDR3 runs to 17 residues. The germline V gene has CDR1 ENHRY and CDR2 SYGVKD.

Concerning this clonotype: No conserved phenylalanine or tryptophan ends this CDR3, so it is likely a read error. This rearrangement joins TRBV11-2 to TRBJ1-2, with D unresolved. The CDR3 spans 12 residues. Germline values: CDR1 SGHAT, CDR2 FQNNGV. The DNA for the CDR3 is TGTCCCAGCAGCTATCGGACCTATGGCTACACCTTA. It codes for CPSSYRTYGYTL.

On this clonotype: One junction end does not reproduce the germline sequence, and a read error may be involved. The chain links TRBV4-1 to TRBJ2-7, with D tentatively TRBD2 (6 bases). Germline V gene lookup returns CDR1 MGHRA and CDR2 YSYEKL. There are 18 residues in the CDR3. The CDR3: CASSQDLIGRIPAGEQYF. DNA of the CDR3: TGCGCCAGCAGCCAAGATCTTATCGGCAGGATCCCAGCGGGCGAGCAGTATTTC.

This clonotype was observed many times. The chain combines TRBV29-1 with TRBJ1-1, with 7 bases lining up with TRBD1. Germline V CDR1 and CDR2: SQVTM, ANQGSEA. The CDR3 spans 12 residues. Trimming removed 4 bases from V and 5 bases from J; junction bases left unmatched: 4. The CDR3 bases are TGCAGCGTTGGACAGGGAAGAACTGAAGCTTTCTTT. Its translation is CSVGQGRTEAFF.

By sample fraction, this clonotype is medium-sized. This chain uses TRBV11-2 with TRBJ2-3; no definite D call. The CDR3 has 13 amino acids. The germline CDR1 and CDR2 sequences are SGHAT and FQNNGV. Trimming stripped 5 bases from V and 2 bases from J, with 8 bases between. In DNA, the CDR3 is TGTGCCAGCAGCCTCCTCGTCACAGATACGCAGTATTTT. This sequence encodes CASSLLVTDTQYF.

As to this clonotype: The junction departs from the called germline gene at one end, perhaps through a read error. CDR3 DNA sequence: TGTGCCACCAGTGAAGGGGTAGCGGGAGGCCCCTACAATGAGCAGTTCTTC. As protein: CATSEGVAGGPYNEQFF. The chain links TRBV2 to TRBJ2-1; 10 bases are shared with TRBD2. The CDR3 runs to 17 residues. From germline, CDR1 is SNHLY and CDR2 FYNNEI.

About this clonotype: It may be a read error: a sequence one base away is much more abundant. The V call is TRBV29-1, the J call TRBJ1-1; D may be TRBD1 (5 bases). The CDR3 extends over 14 amino acids. The ends were cut back, 7 bases at V and 4 bases at J, with 19 bases in the middle. Germline V lookup: CDR1 SQVTM, CDR2 ANQGSEA. Here the CDR3 DNA reads TGCAGCGCGCAAGCGGGGGGATCCTTCACTGAAGCTTTCTTT. Its protein product is CSAQAGGSFTEAFF.

As to this clonotype: Without the conserved terminal phenylalanine or tryptophan, this CDR3 likely stems from a read error. This sequence joins TRBV11-2 and TRBJ2-7; 8 bases align to TRBD2. Germline V gene lookup returns CDR1 SGHAT and CDR2 FQNNGV. There are 16 residues in the CDR3. CDR3 sequence (DNA): TGTGCCAGTAGCTACGGCGGGAGGACCTCGGCAAGCGAGCAGTACTTA. It translates to CASSYGGRTSASEQYL.

Note on this clonotype: One end of the junction varies from germline; a read error may be responsible. The chain couples TRBV6-1 to TRBJ2-7, with 7 bases matching TRBD1. CDR1 is MNHNS, CDR2 SASEGT, per germline. The CDR3 contains 16 residues. The CDR3 here is CASNTTGARGSYEQYF. CDR3 nucleotides: TGTGCCAGCAATACTACAGGGGCCCGCGGCTCCTACGAGCAGTACTTT.

This clonotype was recorded at least ten times. The V gene is TRBV6-6, the J gene TRBJ2-5; D is unclear. CDR1 is MNHNY, CDR2 SVGAGI, per germline (reference sequence). V lost 7 bases, J lost 4 bases, and 10 bases lay in between. CDR3 length: 12 residues. The CDR3 spells CASNQDGETQYF. CDR3 coding DNA: TGTGCCAGCAACCAGGATGGAGAGACCCAGTACTTC.

Comment on this clonotype: Just one base apart from a much larger clone, this may be a read error. The V gene is TRBV7-9, the J gene TRBJ2-1, with D possibly TRBD1 on 5 matching bases. There are 15 residues in the CDR3. The V gene's germline CDR1 is SEHNR and CDR2 FQNEAQ (reference sequence). CDR3 protein: CVSSLSQGLNNEQFF. CDR3 bases: TGTGTCAGCAGCTTATCGCAGGGTTTAAACAATGAGCAGTTCTTC.

This clonotype was picked up many times. The chain recombines TRBV29-1 with TRBJ1-1; D might be TRBD1 (5 bases). CDR3 length equals 14 residues. V was trimmed by 7 bases and J by 2 bases, leaving 17 bases between them. Per the germline V gene, CDR1 is SQVTM and CDR2 is ANQGSEA. This CDR3 is CSAPPSGGNTEAFF. DNA of the CDR3: TGCAGCGCCCCGCCGAGCGGGGGTAACACTGAAGCTTTCTTT.

V and J are TRBV11-3 and TRBJ2-1; D could derive from TRBD1 or TRBD2 (5 bases each). Trimming removed 9 bases at V and 0 bases at J, with 15 bases between. The V gene's germline CDR1 is SGHNT and CDR2 YENEEA. The CDR3 runs 15 residues. The CDR3 sequence is CASNHRDHSYNEQFF. The DNA for the CDR3 is TGTGCCAGTAACCACCGGGACCACTCCTACAATGAGCAGTTCTTC.

This clonotype was detected only once. The genes are TRBV11-2 and TRBJ2-3; 7 nucleotides align to TRBD2. The germline V gene has CDR1 SGHAT and CDR2 FQNNGV. The ends lost 7 bases at V and 6 bases at J; junction bases unmatched: 19. CDR3 length: 17 amino acids. CDR3 sequence: CASNPNRGSRLGDTQYF. CDR3 bases: TGTGCCAGCAACCCGAATCGCGGGAGCCGGTTAGGTGATACGCAGTATTTT. Full variable domain (remainder filled in from reference TRBV11-2 and TRBJ2-3): EAGVAQSPRYKIIEKRQSVAFWCNPISGHATLYWYQQILGQGPKLLIQFQNNGVVDDSQLPKDRFSAERLKGVDSTLKIQPAKLEDSAVYLCASNPNRGSRLGDTQYFGPGTRLTVL.

The J gene is TRBJ1-3, the V gene TRBV6-6; D is possibly TRBD1 (5 bases). CDR1 is MNHNY, CDR2 SVGAGI, per germline (reference sequence). V shed 8 bases and J shed 5 bases, with 13 bases lying between them. This CDR3 has 13 residues. DNA for the CDR3: TGTGCCAGCTGCCCAGGGCCCCGAAACACCATATATTTT. Translating it yields CASCPGPRNTIYF.

The chain is built from TRBV6-1 and TRBJ2-1; TRBD2 agrees at 10 bases. The CDR3 consists of 17 residues. The germline V gene encodes CDR1 MNHNS and CDR2 SASEGT. The trim removed 2 bases at V and 7 bases at J, leaving 11 bases unmatched. CDR3 sequence (DNA): TGTGCCAGCAGTGAAAAGTTGGCGGAACTAGCGGGAAATGAGCAGTTCTTC. Amino acid sequence: CASSEKLAELAGNEQFF.

With respect to this clonotype: As the CDR3 is not closed by the conserved phenylalanine or tryptophan, this likely results from a read error. The rearrangement links TRBV4-1 to TRBJ2-3; 7 nucleotides align to TRBD2. The J segment lost 4 bases and the V segment lost 0 bases, leaving 10 bases of the junction unmatched. This CDR3 has 17 amino acids. Germline-derived CDR1 and CDR2 are MGHRA and YSYEKL. The CDR3 is CASSQDRGRVGADTQYI. The DNA of the CDR3 is TGCGCCAGCAGCCAAGATCGAGGGAGGGTGGGGGCAGATACGCAGTATATT.

For this clonotype: It is likely a read error, because the conserved phenylalanine at the end of the CDR3 is missing. The chain uses TRBV10-3 and TRBJ2-7, with D possibly TRBD1 on 6 matching bases. The germline gives CDR1 ENHRY, CDR2 SYGVKD. Trimming pared 2 bases from V and 4 bases from J, leaving 18 bases between. The CDR3 is 16 amino acids. CDR3 sequence (DNA): TGTGCCATCAGTGAGGCTTTATCGGTACAGGGTTACGAGCAGTACCTC. Its translation: CAISEALSVQGYEQYL.

Concerning this clonotype: The germline gene is not matched at one end of the junction; a read error may be the cause. V is TRBV29-1 and J is TRBJ2-5; D is ambiguous. This CDR3 spans 13 amino acids. Germline lookup yields CDR1 SQVTM and CDR2 ANQGSEA. DNA for the CDR3: TGCAGCGTTGGATCAGGAGAGGAAGAGACCCAATACTTC. Protein: CSVGSGEEETQYF.

This clonotype came up many times. V and J are TRBV6-5 and TRBJ2-3; the match to TRBD2 covers 10 bases. Germline trimming cut 6 bases from V and 7 bases from J; bases unmatched to any gene: 10. The germline V gene has CDR1 MNHEY and CDR2 SVGAGI. The CDR3 loop spans 15 amino acids. CDR3 coding DNA: TGTGCCAGCAGCCGAGCGGGAGGGCATCGGAATACGCAGTATTTT. As protein: CASSRAGGHRNTQYF.

Concerning this clonotype: A read error may explain this, as a much larger clone is one base away. The rearrangement uses TRBV12-3 or TRBV12-4 and TRBJ2-5, with 10 bases identical to TRBD2. The CDR3 totals 17 residues. V lost 3 bases and J lost 5; bases outside the gene matches: 12. The CDR3 DNA is TGTGCCAGCAGTTTGTTGAACAGCGGGAGGGTCGGGGAGACCCAGTACTTC. Translation: CASSLLNSGRVGETQYF.